Listed here are 14 T cell receptor beta chains from one sample, sequenced in a study of response to subunit inactivated influenza vaccine. TCRdb re-called the RT-PCR reads with MiXCR, one entry per CDR3 protein. The data hold about 300,000 distinct CDR3 sequences, with around 22% observed a single time. The specimen comprised PBMCs from blood, sampled about 19 months after vaccination. The source is a man between 45 and 75 years old who received an inactivated influenza vaccine.

CDR3 bases: TGTGCCAGCAGTGGGGACTTCTACGAGCAGTACTTC. It yields the protein CASSGDFYEQYF. This chain connects TRBV2 to TRBJ2-7; the D gene is possibly TRBD2 (6 bases). In germline, CDR1 is SNHLY, CDR2 FYNNEI. The V end was cut by 4 bases, the J end by 3 bases, with 7 bases between. The CDR3 has 12 amino acids.

This clonotype showed up just a few times. Here the CDR3 DNA reads TGTGCCAGCAGCTTTTTCCAAGAGACCCAGTACTTC. Its translation is CASSFFQETQYF. The chain recombines TRBV7-9 with TRBJ2-5; D unclear. CDR1 is SEHNR and CDR2 is FQNEAQ in the germline V gene (reference sequence). The CDR3 sequence is 12 residues long. V shed 3 bases and J shed 1 base, with 3 bases lying between them.

This sequence joins TRBV18 and TRBJ1-4, with D possibly matching TRBD1 (6 bases). This CDR3 comprises 15 residues. The germline V gene encodes CDR1 KGHSH and CDR2 LQKENI. Trimming stripped 1 base from V and 4 bases from J, with 10 bases between. The CDR3 spells CASSPRDIFNEKLFF. The CDR3 DNA sequence: TGTGCCAGCTCACCACGGGACATATTTAATGAAAAACTGTTTTTT.

This clonotype has only a few counts. The rearrangement links TRBV27 to TRBJ1-5; D perhaps matches TRBD1 (6 bases). V lost 6 bases, J lost 1 base, and 10 bases lay in between. The CDR3 spans 14 residues. Germline CDR1 reads MNHEY; CDR2 reads SMNVEV (reference sequence). CDR3 DNA sequence: TGTGCCAGCAGCACAGGGTGGAGCAATCAGCCCCAGCATTTT. It is translated as CASSTGWSNQPQHF.

J is TRBJ2-7 and V is TRBV9; tentative D call: TRBD2 (5 bases). From germline, CDR1 is SGDLS and CDR2 YYNGEE. The CDR3 has 15 residues. Trimming took 0 bases from V and 2 from J, leaving 12 bases between them. CDR3 in amino acids: CASSVGLVAPYEQYF. The CDR3, as DNA: TGTGCCAGCAGCGTAGGACTTGTAGCGCCCTACGAGCAGTACTTC.

Ten or more counts support this clonotype. The chain carries TRBV20-1 and TRBJ1-1; a possible D gene is TRBD1 (5 bases). V lost 6 bases and J 6 bases, leaving 14 bases between the germline ends. The length of the CDR3 is 12 residues. Germline CDR1 is DFQATT and CDR2 is SNEGSKA (reference sequence). The CDR3 coding sequence is TGCAGTGCCCGAAGGGGAAATGCTGAAGCTTTCTTT. As protein: CSARRGNAEAFF.

This clonotype was counted a few times. The gene calls are TRBV28 and TRBJ1-5; 7 positions agree with TRBD1. The germline V gene has CDR1 MDHEN and CDR2 SYDVKM. The V and J ends lost 6 bases and 0 bases, in that order; junction bases with no gene match: 11. CDR3 size: 17 residues. Written as DNA, the CDR3 is TGTGCCAGCAGCCCCCCGGGACAGACCTATAGCAATCAGCCCCAGCATTTT. Translating gives CASSPPGQTYSNQPQHF.

This clonotype appeared a few times. V is TRBV2 and J is TRBJ2-4; 14 nucleotides match TRBD2. There are 16 residues in the CDR3. The V gene's germline CDR1 is SNHLY and CDR2 FYNNEI. V lost 11 bases, J lost 6 bases, and 12 bases stayed unmatched. CDR3 sequence reads: CALRGTSGSRGNIQYF. The CDR3 DNA is TGTGCCTTAAGGGGGACTAGCGGGAGTCGTGGAAACATTCAGTACTTC.

The J gene is TRBJ1-4, the V gene TRBV15; D remains unclear. The V and J ends lost 2 bases and 4 bases respectively, with 17 bases between them. The germline CDR1 and CDR2 sequences are LNHNV and YYDKDF (reference sequence). CDR3 length: 17 residues. This chain's CDR3 is CATSRPGIMGINEKLFF. In DNA, the CDR3 is TGTGCCACCAGCAGACCGGGGATAATGGGCATTAATGAAAAACTGTTTTTT. Full variable domain (remainder filled in from reference TRBV15 and TRBJ1-4): DAMVIQNPRYQVTQFGKPVTLSCSQTLNHNVMYWYQQKSSQAPKLLFHYYDKDFNNEADTPDNFQSRRPNTSFCFLDIRSPGLGDTAMYLCATSRPGIMGINEKLFFGSGTQLSVL.

The chain uses TRBV6-5 and TRBJ1-6, with 9 bases matching TRBD1. Germline trimming cut 2 bases from V and 7 bases from J; bases unmatched to any gene: 3. The CDR3 is made up of 15 amino acids. Germline V CDR1 and CDR2: MNHEY, SVGAGI. CDR3 protein: CASSYNGQGNSPLHF. In nucleotides, the CDR3 is TGTGCCAGCAGTTACAACGGACAGGGGAATTCACCCCTCCACTTT.

V usage is TRBV7-6 and J usage is TRBJ1-2; 10 positions agree with TRBD1. CDR3 size: 16 residues. Germline CDR1 SGHVS, CDR2 FNYEAQ. The junction had 8 bases not matched to a gene; V was cut back by 1 base and J by 6 bases. This chain's CDR3 is CASSLGGQGRVHGYTF. DNA of the CDR3: TGTGCCAGCAGCTTAGGGGGACAGGGGAGGGTGCATGGCTACACCTTC.

This chain links TRBV6-2 or TRBV6-3 with TRBJ1-5; TRBD1 aligns across 9 bases. The CDR3 totals 16 residues. The junction had 6 bases not matched to a gene; V was cut back by 6 bases and J by 0 bases. The germline CDR1 and CDR2 sequences are MNHEY and SVGEGT. The CDR3 protein is CASSRDRASSNQPQHF. The CDR3 region has the DNA TGTGCCAGCAGCAGGGACAGGGCCTCTAGCAATCAGCCCCAGCATTTT.

CDR3 bases: TGCAGTGCTAGAGCGCGGGGGGCTCGGGGCTACACCTTC. This codes for CSARARGARGYTF. The J gene is TRBJ1-2, the V gene TRBV20-1; TRBD1 might be the D (6 bases). The length of the CDR3 is 13 residues. CDR1 is DFQATT, CDR2 SNEGSKA, per germline (reference sequence). V lost 1 base and J lost 8, with 14 bases in between.

This clonotype was recorded a few times. The chain has TRBV12-3 or TRBV12-4 and TRBJ1-5; D remains unclear. V was shortened by 6 bases and J by 2 bases, with 11 bases between the two germline ends. This CDR3 has 14 amino acids. The CDR3 DNA reads as TGTGCCAGCAGCCAGCTACGGGGCAATCAGCCCCAGCATTTT. It encodes CASSQLRGNQPQHF.